The next 16 T cell receptor beta chains were all read from a single sample in a study of blood T cell repertoires in COVID-19. TCRdb keeps only in-frame clones here, not all; method: immunoSEQ multiplex PCR. This sample carries 250,000 or so clones, approximately 83% of them seen once, and the ten largest clones take 3.4%. The sequencing input was PBMCs or T cells enriched from blood (not recorded which). The source is a man aged 45-65 years who had recovered from COVID-19.

This sequence joins TRBV7-2 and TRBJ2-5, with 11 nucleotides matching TRBD2. This CDR3 has 16 residues. J gave up 5 bases and V 4 bases, and 9 bases lay outside the gene matches. Looked up from germline, CDR1 is SGHTA and CDR2 is FQGNSA. This chain's CDR3 is CASSYRSGRAGETQYF. The CDR3 nucleotides read TGTGCCAGCAGCTATCGTAGCGGGAGGGCCGGGGAGACCCAGTACTTC.

This clone has only one observation. The J gene is TRBJ1-5, the V gene TRBV6-5, with D hard to call. The CDR3 loop spans 15 amino acids. Germline V lookup: CDR1 MNHEY, CDR2 SVGAGI. V shed 6 bases and J shed 0 bases, with 12 bases lying between them. CDR3 nucleotide sequence: TGTGCCAGCAGGGGAGGGAGGAATAGCAATCAGCCCCAGCATTTT. Translated: CASRGGRNSNQPQHF.

The V call is TRBV9, the J call TRBJ1-4; D perhaps matches TRBD1 (5 bases). Trimming stripped 3 bases from V and 4 bases from J, with 13 bases between. Per germline, CDR1 SGDLS and CDR2 YYNGEE. This CDR3 has 15 amino acids. As DNA, the CDR3 is TGTGCCAGCAGCGATCAGGGTGGCCTTAATGAAAAACTGTTTTTT. Amino acids: CASSDQGGLNEKLFF.

The chain employs TRBV6-5 and TRBJ2-7; D is perhaps TRBD2 (6 bases). The germline V and J ends were trimmed by 6 bases and 4 bases, with 16 bases remaining between them. CDR1 MNHEY and CDR2 SVGAGI come from the germline V gene. CDR3 length: 14 amino acids. This CDR3 is CASRRQGGIYEQYF. The CDR3 DNA follows: TGTGCCAGCAGGAGGCAGGGCGGGATTTACGAGCAGTACTTC.

This rearrangement joins TRBV7-9 to TRBJ1-5; no clear D gene. The CDR3 runs to 14 residues. Germline-derived CDR1 and CDR2 are SEHNR and FQNEAQ (reference sequence). The V and J ends lost 3 bases and 1 base respectively, with 7 bases between them. Written as DNA, the CDR3 is TGTGCCAGCAGCTTGGGAGAGAGCAATCAGCCCCAGCATTTT. Encoded protein: CASSLGESNQPQHF.

This clone was detected ten times or more. The junction does not match germline at one end; this may be a read error. This chain uses TRBV5-6 with TRBJ1-1; 7 nucleotides align to TRBD1. Germline CDR1 SGHDT, CDR2 YYEEEE. The CDR3 has 13 amino acids. The CDR3 spells CASSPSSGTDNEF. DNA of the CDR3: TGTGCCAGCAGCCCAAGCTCCGGGACAGACAACGAGTTT.

This chain links TRBV7-9 with TRBJ1-5, with 11 bases identical to TRBD1. Germline V gives CDR1 SEHNR, CDR2 FQNEAQ (reference sequence). CDR3 length: 13 residues. The V and J ends lost 6 bases and 7 bases, in that order; junction bases with no gene match: 2. This CDR3 reads CASRGTGGQPQHF. Written as DNA, the CDR3 is TGTGCCAGCAGAGGGACAGGGGGGCAGCCCCAGCATTTT.

The genes are TRBV7-2 and TRBJ1-3, with D perhaps TRBD1 (5 bases). Trimming removed 0 bases at V and 0 bases at J, with 9 bases between. CDR1 and CDR2 (germline): SGHTA, FQGNSA. CDR3 size: 16 residues. The CDR3 spells CASSLAPGSSGNTIYF. CDR3 nucleotides: TGTGCCAGCAGCTTAGCCCCAGGGTCCTCTGGAAACACCATATATTTT.

The rearrangement links TRBV19 to TRBJ1-1; 7 nucleotides align to TRBD1. The trim removed 6 bases at V and 0 bases at J, leaving 13 bases unmatched. The germline V gene encodes CDR1 LNHDA and CDR2 SQIVND (reference sequence). CDR3 size: 17 residues. The CDR3 is CASSTLFQGVMNTEAFF. The CDR3 region has the DNA TGTGCCAGTAGCACCCTCTTTCAGGGGGTAATGAACACTGAAGCTTTCTTT.

The chain recombines TRBV13 with TRBJ2-1; D perhaps matches TRBD1 (6 bases). Per germline, CDR1 PRHDT and CDR2 FYEKMQ (reference sequence). This CDR3 contains 15 residues. V shed 5 bases and J shed 2 bases, with 13 bases lying between them. CDR3 DNA sequence: TGTGCCAGCAGCCCGTCGACAGGCCCCTACAATGAGCAGTTCTTC. Amino acids: CASSPSTGPYNEQFF.

This sequence joins TRBV14 and TRBJ1-2; D gene ambiguous. V lost 0 bases and J lost 5, with 10 bases in between. Germline lookup yields CDR1 SGHDN and CDR2 FVKESK. This CDR3 has 14 amino acids. CDR3 coding DNA: TGTGCCAGCAGCCAAGATCTGTCGGGATATGGCTACACCTTC. This gives the protein CASSQDLSGYGYTF.

The chain employs TRBV6-6 and TRBJ2-7, with D possibly TRBD1 on 6 matching bases. The CDR3 runs 12 residues. The germline V and J ends were trimmed by 8 bases and 4 bases, with 12 bases remaining between them. CDR1 MNHNY and CDR2 SVGAGI come from the germline V gene (reference sequence). In DNA, the CDR3 is TGTGCCAGCTCCGGGACAACATACGAGCAGTACTTC. Translation gives CASSGTTYEQYF.

The V and J genes are TRBV27 and TRBJ1-4; 10 nucleotides align to TRBD1. This CDR3 region has 15 residues. V shed 6 bases and J 8 bases; nucleotides not matched to a gene: 9. The germline gives CDR1 MNHEY, CDR2 SMNVEV (reference sequence). The chain's CDR3 is CASSQRQGAKEKLFF. The CDR3 nucleotides read TGTGCCAGCAGCCAAAGACAGGGGGCAAAGGAAAAACTGTTTTTT.

The chain is built from TRBV4-3 and TRBJ2-5, with 9 bases that match TRBD2. Germline CDR1 is LGHNA and CDR2 is YSLEER. The CDR3 is made up of 16 amino acids. V lost 0 bases to trimming and J lost 3 bases; unmatched junction nucleotides: 5. In nucleotides, the CDR3 is TGCGCCAGCAGCCAAGAGGGTGCGGGAGGGGAAGAGACCCAGTACTTC. Protein product: CASSQEGAGGEETQYF.

This chain joins TRBV5-4 and TRBJ2-2; no clear D gene. Trimming cost V 3 bases and J 6 bases, with 12 bases left between them. Germline V gene lookup returns CDR1 SGHNT and CDR2 YYREEE (reference sequence). The CDR3 runs to 14 residues. The CDR3 sequence: CASSSPEDAGELFF. DNA for the CDR3: TGTGCCAGCAGCTCCCCCGAGGATGCCGGGGAGCTGTTTTTT.

This chain links TRBV13 with TRBJ2-2, with D tentatively TRBD2 (6 bases). The germline gives CDR1 PRHDT, CDR2 FYEKMQ (reference sequence). CDR3 length equals 17 residues. V lost 5 bases and J lost 5, with 21 bases in between. CDR3 DNA sequence: TGTGCCAGCAGCCCGTCTTGGGGGGTTTCGGGGACCGGGGAGCTGTTTTTT. Amino acid sequence: CASSPSWGVSGTGELFF. Looking up the rest from reference TRBV13 and TRBJ2-2 gives the full variable domain: AAGVIQSPRHLIKEKRETATLKCYPIPRHDTVYWYQQGPGQDPQFLISFYEKMQSDKGSIPDRFSAQQFSDYHSELNMSSLELGDSALYFCASSPSWGVSGTGELFFGEGSRLTVL.